The 14 T cell receptor beta chains given below trace back to one sample, sequenced in a study of T cell responses to AZD1222 COVID-19 vaccine. Repertoires were generated with immunoSEQ multiplex PCR, while TCRdb's copy carries only in-frame clones and drops some. This table holds roughly 150,000 clones, roughly nine tenths found once. The input for sequencing was peripheral blood, taken on day 0 of AZD1222 vaccination. The receptors stem from an adult in good health.

The rearrangement links TRBV5-6 to TRBJ2-2; D is uncertain. Germline-derived CDR1 and CDR2 are SGHDT and YYEEEE. Trimming took 0 bases from V and 1 from J, leaving 7 bases between them. The CDR3 is made up of 15 amino acids. This CDR3 reads CASSLVWRNTGELFF. CDR3 in DNA: TGTGCCAGCAGCTTGGTTTGGCGGAACACCGGGGAGCTGTTTTTT.

V is TRBV28 and J is TRBJ2-3; no firm D call. Trimming left V 3 bases short and J 1 base short, with 8 bases between. Germline V lookup: CDR1 MDHEN, CDR2 SYDVKM. This CDR3 region has 14 residues. CDR3 in amino acids: CASSFLSGTDTQYF. The CDR3 DNA reads TGTGCCAGCAGTTTCTTGTCGGGCACAGATACGCAGTATTTT.

The chain has TRBV6-2 or TRBV6-3 and TRBJ1-5; D ambiguous. This CDR3 comprises 14 residues. Germline CDR1 is MNHEY and CDR2 is SVGEGT. Trimming removed 4 bases from V and 6 bases from J, with 13 bases in between. The CDR3 protein is CASSSGSISQPQHF. CDR3 coding DNA: TGTGCCAGCAGTTCGGGTAGCATCAGTCAGCCCCAGCATTTT.

This clone occurred once. The chain links TRBV9 to TRBJ1-2, with D possibly TRBD1 on 5 matching bases. V lost 0 bases and J 7 bases, leaving 16 bases between the germline ends. This CDR3 is built from 15 residues. The V gene's germline CDR1 is SGDLS and CDR2 YYNGEE. The CDR3: CASSVATGRESGYTF. Written as DNA, the CDR3 is TGTGCCAGCAGCGTAGCTACCGGCAGGGAAAGTGGCTACACCTTC. The full variable domain, rest sourced from reference TRBV9 and TRBJ1-2, is DSGVTQTPKHLITATGQRVTLRCSPRSGDLSVYWYQQSLDQGLQFLIQYYNGEERAKGNILERFSAQQFPDLHSELNLSSLELGDSALYFCASSVATGRESGYTFGSGTRLTVV.

The chain is built from TRBV11-3 and TRBJ2-1; D remains ambiguous. The CDR3 is 15 residues long. Germline values: CDR1 SGHNT, CDR2 YENEEA. The germline V and J ends were trimmed by 1 base and 0 bases, with 7 bases remaining between them. Written as DNA, the CDR3 is TGTGCCAGCAGCTTAGCGTACAGCTCCTACAATGAGCAGTTCTTC. Translated: CASSLAYSSYNEQFF.

The genes are TRBV28 and TRBJ1-5; D remains unclear. Trimming took 4 bases from V and 5 from J, leaving 12 bases between them. This CDR3 spans 14 amino acids. The V gene's germline CDR1 is MDHEN and CDR2 SYDVKM. CDR3 DNA sequence: TGTGCCAGCAGTTCACCCCCAGGTGATCAGCCCCAGCATTTT. Its translation: CASSSPPGDQPQHF.

The chain employs TRBV27 and TRBJ2-5; D gene unclear. Germline V CDR1 and CDR2: MNHEY, SMNVEV (reference sequence). The CDR3 contains 13 residues. The V gene lost 5 bases and the J gene lost 5 bases, with 12 bases spanning the gap. The CDR3 is CASSQWGDETQYF. The CDR3 coding sequence is TGTGCCAGCAGTCAATGGGGTGACGAGACCCAGTACTTC.

The chain carries TRBV24-1 and TRBJ2-1; either TRBD1 or TRBD2 may fit D (5 bases each). This CDR3 spans 21 amino acids. Germline-derived CDR1 and CDR2 are KGHDR and SFDVKD. V lost 0 bases to trimming and J lost 5 bases, with 28 bases between them. CDR3 in DNA: TGTGCCACCAGTGATTTGCAAGGGGTTGGGAAGGGACCGCAGGAGCACAATGAGCAGTTCTTC. Its protein product is CATSDLQGVGKGPQEHNEQFF.

This sequence joins TRBV6-6 and TRBJ1-2; possibly TRBD1 for D (6 bases). Per the germline V gene, CDR1 is MNHNY and CDR2 is SVGAGI (reference sequence). V was pared by 6 bases and J by 4 bases, with 15 bases between. The CDR3 has 14 residues. The DNA of the CDR3 is TGTGCCAGCAGACCCCGACAGGTGACCTATGGCTACACCTTC. Residues: CASRPRQVTYGYTF.

The chain carries TRBV7-6 and TRBJ1-1; the D is unclear. CDR1 SGHVS and CDR2 FNYEAQ come from the germline V gene. CDR3 length: 15 residues. Trimming shortened V by 1 base and J by 2 bases, and 11 bases separated the two germline ends. The DNA of the CDR3 is TGTGCCAGCAGCTTAGGATCAGAAGCCAACACTGAAGCTTTCTTT. Its translation is CASSLGSEANTEAFF.

The rearrangement uses TRBV27 and TRBJ1-6; 10 bases align to TRBD1. Germline V gives CDR1 MNHEY, CDR2 SMNVEV (reference sequence). The CDR3 is 15 residues long. J lost 6 bases, V lost 2 bases, and 1 base had no gene match. CDR3 nucleotide sequence: TGTGCCAGCAGTTTAGGGACAGGGGTTAATTCACCCCTCCACTTT. The encoded protein is CASSLGTGVNSPLHF.

This clone has more than one count but fewer than ten. J is TRBJ1-3 and V is TRBV2; D is uncertain. This CDR3 is 12 amino acids long. Between the trimmed V and J ends, which lost 6 bases and 0 bases, there was a span of 3 bases. Germline V gene sequence: CDR1 SNHLY, CDR2 FYNNEI. This CDR3 is CASRVSGNTIYF. The DNA for the CDR3 is TGTGCCAGCAGGGTCTCTGGAAACACCATATATTTT.

V is TRBV7-6 and J is TRBJ1-6; D is ambiguous. The CDR3 has 17 residues. Germline V CDR1 and CDR2: SGHVS, FNYEAQ. The V and J ends lost 3 bases and 0 bases respectively, with 12 bases between them. CDR3 DNA: TGTGCCAGCAGCTTCAGCGACACCTTCTCCTATAATTCACCCCTCCACTTT. Protein product: CASSFSDTFSYNSPLHF.

The rearrangement joins TRBV9 to TRBJ1-1; a weak D match, TRBD1 (6 bases). Germline values: CDR1 SGDLS, CDR2 YYNGEE. The ends were cut back, 0 bases at V and 1 base at J, with 10 bases in the middle. The CDR3 is made up of 15 amino acids. CDR3 coding DNA: TGTGCCAGCAGCGTAGTCGCAGGGGCGAACACTGAAGCTTTCTTT. This encodes CASSVVAGANTEAFF.